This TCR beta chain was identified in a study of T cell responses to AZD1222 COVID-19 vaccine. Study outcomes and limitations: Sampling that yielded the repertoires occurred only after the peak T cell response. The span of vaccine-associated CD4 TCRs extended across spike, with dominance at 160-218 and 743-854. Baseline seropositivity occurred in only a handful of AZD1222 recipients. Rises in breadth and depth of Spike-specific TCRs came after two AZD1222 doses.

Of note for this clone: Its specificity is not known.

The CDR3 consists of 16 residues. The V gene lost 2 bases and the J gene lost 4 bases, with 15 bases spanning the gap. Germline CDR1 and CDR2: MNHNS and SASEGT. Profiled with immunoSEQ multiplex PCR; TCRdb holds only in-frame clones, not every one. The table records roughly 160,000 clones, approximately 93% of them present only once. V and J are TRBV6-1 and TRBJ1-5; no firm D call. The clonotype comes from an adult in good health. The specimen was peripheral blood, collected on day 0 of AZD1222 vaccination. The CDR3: CASSEPVTPLNQPQHF. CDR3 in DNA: TGTGCCAGCAGTGAACCGGTAACTCCCTTAAATCAGCCCCAGCATTTT.